This T cell receptor beta chain was observed in a study of patients and donors after allogeneic stem cell transplantation. TCRdb reprocessed the RT-PCR reads via MiXCR and lists one record per CDR3 protein. Counted here are approximately 29,000 distinct CDR3 sequences, about two fifths occurring once; the ten biggest clones make up less than 85%. In germline, CDR1 is KGHDR, CDR2 SFDVKD. The ends lost 1 base at V and 4 bases at J; junction bases unmatched: 4. The CDR3 loop spans 16 amino acids. The clonotype comes from a human donor who was either an allogeneic HSCT recipient or a stem cell or donor lymphocyte infusion donor (not recorded which). It is not recorded whose cells these are; they may come from a transplant donor. The sequencing input was blood, either unsorted or a sorted T cell fraction (not recorded which). The chain employs TRBV24-1 and TRBJ2-5; 11 bases match TRBD2. The CDR3 spells CATSDLLAGDPETQYF. In nucleotides, the CDR3 is TGTGCCACCAGTGATTTACTAGCGGGAGACCCAGAGACCCAGTACTTC.